This record covers a single T cell receptor (beta chain). Its antigen is undetermined. Treatment given: approximately 9-day PBMC culture with coronavirus spike peptide pools or control peptides (ViraFEST assay). Investigators obtained the unexposed donor's CD4+ T cells before the COVID-19 pandemic (2011-2018). Cultured CD4+ T-cell DNA underwent Oncomine TCR Beta short-read sequencing. TCRdb itself ran the PCR reads through MiXCR, one entry per CDR3 protein. In the table there are some 8,900 distinct CDR3 sequences, roughly 44% of which are singletons. This specimen comes from a study of vaccination and CD4 T cells after COVID-19. Turning to the study itself: Post-vaccination samples were procured at a median of approximately 72 days following dose two (range 14 to 241).

The CDR3 is 17 amino acids. Losses at the gene ends were 0 bases for V and 0 bases for J; bases not matched to a gene: 7. Germline V lookup: CDR1 DFQATT, CDR2 SNEGSKA (reference sequence). This sequence was found in a human donor in good health. The source material was CD4+ T cells from blood, cultured in vitro. This chain joins TRBV20-1 and TRBJ1-2, with 10 bases fitting TRBD1. This CDR3 reads CSARDAWDRGTNYGYTF. The CDR3 DNA reads TGCAGTGCTAGAGACGCTTGGGACAGGGGTACTAACTATGGCTACACCTTC.